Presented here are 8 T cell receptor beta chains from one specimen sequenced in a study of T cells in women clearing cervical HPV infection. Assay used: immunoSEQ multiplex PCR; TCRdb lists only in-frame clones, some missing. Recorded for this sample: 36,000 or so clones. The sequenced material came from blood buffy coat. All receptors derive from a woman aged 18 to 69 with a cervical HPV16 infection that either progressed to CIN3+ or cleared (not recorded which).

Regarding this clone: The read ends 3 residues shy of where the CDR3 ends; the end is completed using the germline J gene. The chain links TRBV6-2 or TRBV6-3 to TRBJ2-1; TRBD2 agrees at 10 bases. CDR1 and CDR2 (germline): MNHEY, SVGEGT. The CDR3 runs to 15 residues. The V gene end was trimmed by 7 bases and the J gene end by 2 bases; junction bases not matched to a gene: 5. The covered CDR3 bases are TGTGCCAGCACCCTTAGCGGGGGGCCCTACAATGAG. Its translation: CASTLSGGPYNE. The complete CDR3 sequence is CASTLSGGPYNEQFF.

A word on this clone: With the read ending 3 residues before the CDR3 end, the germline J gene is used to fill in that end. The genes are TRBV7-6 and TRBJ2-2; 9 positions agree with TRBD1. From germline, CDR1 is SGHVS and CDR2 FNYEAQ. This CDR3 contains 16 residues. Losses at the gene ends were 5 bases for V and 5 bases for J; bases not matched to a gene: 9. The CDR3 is CASSPGDRAGTGELFF. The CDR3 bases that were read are TGTGCCAGCAGCCCGGGGGACAGGGCAGGGACCGGGGAG.

This CDR3 reads CASSAGQGARTEAFF. The part of the CDR3 DNA that was read is TGTGCCAGCAGTGCCGGACAGGGGGCAAGGACTGAA. The J gene is TRBJ1-1, the V gene TRBV6-1; TRBD1 aligns across 11 bases. The read ends 3 residues before the CDR3 terminus; that terminus is restored from the germline J gene. This CDR3 contains 15 residues. Germline-derived CDR1 and CDR2 are MNHNS and SASEGT. After removal of 4 bases from V and 5 bases from J, the junction contained 6 bases not matched to a gene.

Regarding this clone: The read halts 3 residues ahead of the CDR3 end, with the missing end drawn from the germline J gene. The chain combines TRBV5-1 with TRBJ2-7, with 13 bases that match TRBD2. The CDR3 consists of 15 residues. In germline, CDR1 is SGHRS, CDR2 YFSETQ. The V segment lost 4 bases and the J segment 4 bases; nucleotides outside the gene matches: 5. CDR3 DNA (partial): TGCGCCAGCAGCGTACTAGCGGGGGGGGGATACGAG. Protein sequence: CASSVLAGGGYE. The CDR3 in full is CASSVLAGGGYEQYF. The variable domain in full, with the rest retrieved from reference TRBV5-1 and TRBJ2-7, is KAGVTQTPRYLIKTRGQQVTLSCSPISGHRSVSWYQQTPGQGLQFLFEYFSETQRNKGNFPGRFSGRQFSNSRSEMNVSTLELGDSALYLCASSVLAGGGYEQYFGPGTRLTVT.

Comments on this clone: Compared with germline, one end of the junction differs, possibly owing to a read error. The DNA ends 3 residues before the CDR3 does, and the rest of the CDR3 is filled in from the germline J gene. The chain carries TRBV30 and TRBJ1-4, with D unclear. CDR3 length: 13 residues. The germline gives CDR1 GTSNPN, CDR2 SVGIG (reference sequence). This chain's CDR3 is CAGRGSTNEKLFF. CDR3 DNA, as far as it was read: TGTGCCGGGAGAGGGTCAACTAATGAAAAA.

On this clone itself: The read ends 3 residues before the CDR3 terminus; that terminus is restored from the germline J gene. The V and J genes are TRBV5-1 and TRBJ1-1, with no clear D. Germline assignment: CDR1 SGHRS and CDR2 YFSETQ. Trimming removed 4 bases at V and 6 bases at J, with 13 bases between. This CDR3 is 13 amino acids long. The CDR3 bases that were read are TGCGCCAGCAGCATGAGTCTGGGCCCTGAA. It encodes CASSMSLGPE. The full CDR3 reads CASSMSLGPEAFF.

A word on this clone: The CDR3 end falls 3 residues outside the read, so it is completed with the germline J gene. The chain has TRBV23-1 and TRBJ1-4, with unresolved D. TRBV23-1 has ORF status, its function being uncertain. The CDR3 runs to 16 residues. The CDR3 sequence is CASSQSDRSQESPLFF. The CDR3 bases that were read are TGCGCCAGCAGTCAATCAGACCGGTCTCAGGAATCACCA.

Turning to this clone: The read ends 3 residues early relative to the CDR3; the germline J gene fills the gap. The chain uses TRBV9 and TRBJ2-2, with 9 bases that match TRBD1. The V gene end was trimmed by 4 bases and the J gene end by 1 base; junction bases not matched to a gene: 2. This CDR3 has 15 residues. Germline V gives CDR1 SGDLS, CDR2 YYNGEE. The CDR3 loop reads CASSQTGGNTGELFF. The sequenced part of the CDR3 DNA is TGTGCCAGCAGCCAGACAGGGGGGAACACCGGGGAG.